The entry below gives a single TCR beta chain sequence along with its context. The table lists this clonotype with a few counts. The antigen it binds to is not known. The input lacks base qualities; no much larger clone sits a single base away. The record originates from a study of blood T cells in healthy people across ages (dated by TCRdb to the mid-2010s). Describing the broader study: In model experiments, template switching captured roughly one uniquely barcoded TCR beta cDNA molecule for every two T cells. For two donors (one aged 18 to 30 and one aged 80 or older), the study analyzed two additional independent replicas of 1 million unique cDNA reads from the same blood draw. To avoid experimental bias, donors of different ages were randomly spread across the sequencing lanes. The donors were divided into four age groups: young (average around 16 years), middle-aged (about 39), aged (around 67) and long-lived (roughly 86). The study measured age-related changes in TCR beta repertoire diversity using deep sequencing normalized with unique cDNA molecular identifiers.

The library was built by means of 5' RACE. Sequenced using an Illumina HiSeq 2500. A second PCR of about 7 to 12 cycles was run with a J-beta primer mix and a sample-barcoded 5' primer. A unique molecular identifier was introduced onto each TCR beta cDNA molecule by a template-switch 5' adaptor carrying 12 random nucleotides. Each sample yielded at least 3 million CDR3-containing paired-end reads. All of the RNA was converted into first-strand cDNA using the Mint cDNA synthesis kit, with a TRBC-specific oligonucleotide serving as the primer. All cDNA was treated with uracil-DNA glycosylase and then went through a first 18-cycle PCR with the universal primers M1SS and BC2_uni_R. For the original study's pipeline: Each sample was normalized by randomly selecting 1 million high-quality reads, each carrying a distinct molecular identifier. Instead of being binned into consensus sequences, reads with shared molecular identifiers were discarded. MiTCR, run with a Q25 quality threshold and the strictest error-elimination algorithm, handled CDR3 identification, clonotype clustering and error correction. A nonparametric unseen species model with Euler transformation was used to estimate a lower bound on total TCR beta diversity. TCRdb handled the public reads itself, with Q25 trimming in fastp and clone calling in MiXCR, and kept productive beta chains. Every CDR3 protein is listed once, alongside the most common genes and DNA of its rows. The V and J calls, along with clone size, are taken from TCRdb and not from the paper's own processing. A total of 650,000 to 900,000 distinct CDR3 sequences appear in this sample, 60% to 80% of them only once. The ten largest clones represent about 30% of the sample.

The CDR3 goes from the cysteine to the phenylalanine over 11 residues. The DNA shown is the 33-base CDR3, in frame from base 1. Between the V and J ends, shortened by 2 bases and 6 bases respectively, the junction contains 3 bases. The 40 or so donors, aged 6 to 90 years, were systemically healthy Caucasian individuals from Russia. Approximately 10 milliliters of peripheral blood were collected from each donor into EDTA-treated Vacutainer tubes. Ficoll-Paque density-gradient centrifugation was used to isolate PBMCs, with at least 6 million per sample. Trizol reagent was used to extract total RNA from PBMCs, with at least 6 micrograms per sample. The percentages of naive CD45RAhigh/CD27high T cells were determined by flow cytometry on a PBMC aliquot from every donor. Study-wide findings and limitations: Compared with the aged group, more naive CD4+ T cells, fewer expanded clones and increased TCR diversity were shown by the long-lived group, suggesting age selection. Observed TCR beta diversity per million T cells fell roughly linearly with age, and a significant reduction was already apparent by age around 39. The percentage of naive T cells measured by flow cytometry correlated strongly with observed TCR beta diversity. Conclusive comparison of naive and antigen-experienced compartments was prevented by the profiling of bulk unsorted PBMCs. Donor CMV infection status was unknown, potentially confounding age-related changes in expanded clonotypes. Estimates of total diversity based on one million sequenced T cells were considered lower bounds and underestimates.

The material sequenced was blood. Recombination linked TRBV12-3 or TRBV12-4 to TRBJ2-3, with the D gene call left open. The origin of this receptor is a man aged 25 to 40 in good health. The DNA reads as follows: TGTGCCAGCAGTTTATTTGATACGCAGTATTTT. The translation is CASSLFDTQYF.